The 14 T cell receptor beta chains reported below all come from one sample, sequenced in a study of T cells in Graves' hyperthyroidism and ophthalmopathy. The source material, RNA transcripts, was used to amplify TCR beta CDR3 regions. TCR CDR3 underwent first-round RT-PCR with the HTBI primer set. TCRdb recomputed calls from the multiplex PCR reads with MiXCR, one row per CDR3 protein. The sample lists just over 550,000 distinct CDR3 sequences; 46% were seen once. The sample consisted of peripheral blood or thyroid tissue (not recorded which). Receptors were obtained from a woman between 18 and 29 years old with Graves' hyperthyroidism.

The gene calls are TRBV2 and TRBJ1-6, with TRBD1 identical over 7 bases. Germline V gene sequence: CDR1 SNHLY, CDR2 FYNNEI. With 6 bases clipped from V and 4 bases from J, the junction kept 6 bases outside the gene matches. The CDR3 extends over 15 amino acids. The DNA of the CDR3 is TGTGCCAGCAGGCCCCCGGGACAGTATAATTCACCCCTCCACTTT. Its translation is CASRPPGQYNSPLHF.

Many counts were recorded for this clonotype. This sequence joins TRBV15 and TRBJ2-7; no clear D. The ends were cut back, 0 bases at V and 4 bases at J, with 13 bases in the middle. CDR3 size: 15 residues. Germline CDR1 and CDR2: LNHNV and YYDKDF (reference sequence). The CDR3 DNA follows: TGTGCCACCAGCAGAGAGCCTAGTCAGGAGTACGAGCAGTACTTC. Amino acid sequence: CATSREPSQEYEQYF.

The chain's CDR3 is CASSLDPKNTEAFF. The CDR3 nucleotides read TGCGCCAGCAGCTTGGATCCGAAGAACACTGAAGCTTTCTTT. J is TRBJ1-1 and V is TRBV5-1; D call uncertain. The CDR3 covers 14 residues. CDR1 is SGHRS, CDR2 YFSETQ, per germline. V was trimmed by 0 bases and J by 1 base, leaving 7 bases between them.

V usage is TRBV7-2 and J usage is TRBJ2-7; tentatively, D is TRBD1 or TRBD2 (6 bases each). CDR3 size: 16 residues. V lost 6 bases to trimming and J lost 3 bases, with 21 bases between them. Germline CDR1 reads SGHTA; CDR2 reads FQGNSA. The CDR3 sequence: CASSSLGRGGYYEQYF. The CDR3 coding sequence is TGTGCCAGCAGTTCCCTCGGGAGAGGGGGGTACTACGAGCAGTACTTC. The variable domain in full, with the rest retrieved from reference TRBV7-2 and TRBJ2-7, is GAGVSQSPSNKVTEKGKDVELRCDPISGHTALYWYRQSLGQGLEFLIYFQGNSAPDKSGLPSDRFSAERTGGSVSTLTIQRTQQEDSAVYLCASSSLGRGGYYEQYFGPGTRLTVT.

V and J are TRBV7-8 and TRBJ2-2, with TRBD2 matching 12 bases. V dropped 3 bases and J dropped 4; count of bases not matched to a gene: 9. This CDR3 contains 18 residues. Per germline, CDR1 SGHVS and CDR2 FQNEAQ. CDR3 DNA sequence: TGTGCCAGCAGCTTGGTAGCTAGCGGGAGGGCCAGCACCGGGGAGCTGTTTTTT. Residues: CASSLVASGRASTGELFF.

The table lists this clonotype with many counts. V gene TRBV9 combines with J gene TRBJ1-1; D is undetermined. Trimming stripped 0 bases from V and 7 bases from J, with 13 bases between. The CDR3 sequence is 14 residues long. CDR1 is SGDLS and CDR2 is YYNGEE in the germline V gene. The CDR3 reads CASSVGGPGLEAFF. In DNA, the CDR3 is TGTGCCAGCAGCGTAGGCGGGCCAGGCCTTGAAGCTTTCTTT.

The rearrangement uses TRBV5-6 and TRBJ2-5, with D unclear. CDR1 is SGHDT, CDR2 YYEEEE, per germline. V gave up 4 bases and J gave up 2 bases, with 15 bases separating them. CDR3 size: 15 residues. CDR3 amino acids: CASSQEALYQETQYF. The CDR3 nucleotides are TGTGCCAGCAGCCAAGAGGCCCTATATCAAGAGACCCAGTACTTC.

This clonotype appeared a few times. This chain joins TRBV20-1 and TRBJ2-5; TRBD1 aligns across 8 bases. The CDR3 is 13 amino acids. In germline, CDR1 is DFQATT, CDR2 SNEGSKA (reference sequence). The ends lost 4 bases at V and 6 bases at J; junction bases unmatched: 7. CDR3 in amino acids: CSATTGGRQTQYF. In DNA, the CDR3 is TGCAGTGCTACAACAGGGGGACGACAGACCCAGTACTTC.

V usage is TRBV2 and J usage is TRBJ1-6; D ambiguous. Trimming removed 4 bases from V and 5 bases from J, with 15 bases in between. CDR1 and CDR2 from the germline V gene are SNHLY and FYNNEI. This CDR3 region has 16 residues. Written as DNA, the CDR3 is TGTGCCAGCAGTGCCGATCTCATCCGGAATAATTCACCCCTCCACTTT. Protein product: CASSADLIRNNSPLHF.

This clonotype was seen only a few times. The V gene is TRBV7-9, the J gene TRBJ2-7, with 8 bases aligning to TRBD1. This CDR3 region has 14 residues. From germline, CDR1 is SEHNR and CDR2 FQNEAQ (reference sequence). The J segment lost 3 bases and the V segment lost 2 bases, leaving 3 bases of the junction unmatched. This chain's CDR3 is CASSLMDRDYEQYF. In DNA form, the CDR3 reads TGTGCCAGCAGCTTAATGGACAGGGACTACGAGCAGTACTTC.

V usage is TRBV15 and J usage is TRBJ2-3; D is possibly TRBD2 (5 bases). Trimming shortened V by 4 bases and J by 1 base, and 12 bases separated the two germline ends. This CDR3 is 15 amino acids long. Germline lookup yields CDR1 LNHNV and CDR2 YYDKDF (reference sequence). The CDR3 region is CATSTERRRTDTQYF. For the CDR3, the DNA is TGTGCCACCAGCACCGAGCGGAGACGCACAGATACGCAGTATTTT.

This clonotype was observed a single time. The chain joins TRBV24-1 to TRBJ1-4, with 8 bases identical to TRBD1. The CDR3 spans 15 residues. Unmatched junction bases numbered 6, after V lost 4 bases and J lost 6 bases. Germline loops: CDR1 KGHDR, CDR2 SFDVKD. This CDR3 is CATSDPGTGDEKLFF. Written as DNA, the CDR3 is TGTGCCACCAGTGACCCAGGGACAGGTGATGAAAAACTGTTTTTT.

The chain uses TRBV25-1 and TRBJ2-5; 10 nucleotides line up with TRBD1. V lost 4 bases, J lost 5 bases, and 4 bases stayed unmatched. Germline loops: CDR1 MGHDK, CDR2 SYGVNS. This CDR3 region has 14 residues. CDR3 in amino acids: CASSGQGAWETQYF. DNA of the CDR3: TGTGCCAGCAGTGGACAGGGGGCCTGGGAGACCCAGTACTTC.

To note about this clonotype: Germline and junction disagree at one end, which may indicate a read error. The V call is TRBV24-1, the J call TRBJ2-7, with 10 bases matching TRBD1. This CDR3 region has 15 residues. Germline V gene lookup returns CDR1 KGHDR and CDR2 SFDVKD. The CDR3 sequence is CSATPGQGPTYEQYF. The CDR3 DNA sequence: TGCAGTGCTACCCCGGGACAGGGGCCCACCTACGAGCAGTACTTC.